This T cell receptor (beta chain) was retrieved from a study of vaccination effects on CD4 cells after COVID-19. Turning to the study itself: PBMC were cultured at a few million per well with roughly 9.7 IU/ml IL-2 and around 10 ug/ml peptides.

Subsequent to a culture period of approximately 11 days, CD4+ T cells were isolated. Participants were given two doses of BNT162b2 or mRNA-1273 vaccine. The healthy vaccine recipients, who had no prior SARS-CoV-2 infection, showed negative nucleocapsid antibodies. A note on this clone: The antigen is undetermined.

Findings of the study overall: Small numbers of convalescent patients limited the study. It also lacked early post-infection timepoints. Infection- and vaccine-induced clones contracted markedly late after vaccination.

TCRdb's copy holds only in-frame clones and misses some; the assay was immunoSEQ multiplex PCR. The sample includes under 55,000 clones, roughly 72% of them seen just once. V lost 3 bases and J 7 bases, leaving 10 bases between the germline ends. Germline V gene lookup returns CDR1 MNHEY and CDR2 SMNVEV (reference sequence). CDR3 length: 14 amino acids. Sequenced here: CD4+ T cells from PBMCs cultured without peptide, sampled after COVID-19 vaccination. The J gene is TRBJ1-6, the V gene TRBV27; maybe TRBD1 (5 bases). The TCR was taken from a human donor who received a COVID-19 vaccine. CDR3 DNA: TGTGCCAGCAGTTTGGGACGGTACAATTCACCCCTCCACTTT. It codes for CASSLGRYNSPLHF.